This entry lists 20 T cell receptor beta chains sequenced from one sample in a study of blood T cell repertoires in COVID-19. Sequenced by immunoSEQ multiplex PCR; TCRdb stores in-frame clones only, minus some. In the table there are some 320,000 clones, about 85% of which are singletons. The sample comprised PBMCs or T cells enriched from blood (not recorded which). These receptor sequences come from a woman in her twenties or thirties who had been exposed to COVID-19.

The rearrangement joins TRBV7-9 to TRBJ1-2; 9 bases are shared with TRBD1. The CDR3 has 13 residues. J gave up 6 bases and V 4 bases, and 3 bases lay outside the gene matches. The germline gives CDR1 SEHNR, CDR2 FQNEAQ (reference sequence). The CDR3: CASSWDRENGYTF. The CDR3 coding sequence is TGTGCCAGCAGCTGGGACAGGGAGAATGGCTACACCTTC.

The DNA of the CDR3 is TGCGCCAGCAGCTTGGATCGGCGGGACCATGAGTTCTTC. Protein product: CASSLDRRDHEFF. V gene TRBV5-1 combines with J gene TRBJ2-1, with D maybe TRBD2 (6 bases). Germline loops: CDR1 SGHRS, CDR2 YFSETQ. Trimming stripped 0 bases from V and 14 bases from J, with 15 bases between. This CDR3 region has 13 residues.

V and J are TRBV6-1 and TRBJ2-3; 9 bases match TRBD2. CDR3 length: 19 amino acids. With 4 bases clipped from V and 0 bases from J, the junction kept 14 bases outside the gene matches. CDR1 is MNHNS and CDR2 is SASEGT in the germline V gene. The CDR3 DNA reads TGTGCCAGCAGTGTGATCCGCGGGAGGGGTGGAGTTAGCACAGATACGCAGTATTTT. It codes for CASSVIRGRGGVSTDTQYF.

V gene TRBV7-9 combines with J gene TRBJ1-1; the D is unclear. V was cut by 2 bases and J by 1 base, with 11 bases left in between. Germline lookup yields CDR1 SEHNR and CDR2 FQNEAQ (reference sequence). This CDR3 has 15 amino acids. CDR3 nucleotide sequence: TGTGCCAGCAGCTTATGGGCAGGCAGGAACACTGAAGCTTTCTTT. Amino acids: CASSLWAGRNTEAFF.

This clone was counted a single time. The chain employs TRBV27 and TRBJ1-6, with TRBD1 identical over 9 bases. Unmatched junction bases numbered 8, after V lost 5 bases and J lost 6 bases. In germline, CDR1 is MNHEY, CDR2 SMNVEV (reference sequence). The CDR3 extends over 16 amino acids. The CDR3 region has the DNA TGTGCCAGCAGTCTGAACAGGGGGCAAGGTAATTCACCCCTCCACTTT. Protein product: CASSLNRGQGNSPLHF.

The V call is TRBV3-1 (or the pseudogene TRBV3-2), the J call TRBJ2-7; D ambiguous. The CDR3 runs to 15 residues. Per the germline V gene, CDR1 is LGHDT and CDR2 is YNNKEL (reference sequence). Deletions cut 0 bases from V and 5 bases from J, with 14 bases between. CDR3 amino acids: CASSQDAVLLNEQYF. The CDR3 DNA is TGTGCCAGCAGCCAAGACGCGGTCCTTCTTAACGAGCAGTACTTC.

Here the CDR3 DNA reads TGTGCCAGCAGCCTGGGACAGGGGGCTAACTATGGCTACACCTTC. Its translation is CASSLGQGANYGYTF. The V call is TRBV7-2, the J call TRBJ1-2; 11 nucleotides agree with TRBD1. The J segment lost 0 bases and the V segment lost 5 bases, leaving 2 bases of the junction unmatched. This CDR3 region has 15 residues. Per the germline V gene, CDR1 is SGHTA and CDR2 is FQGNSA.

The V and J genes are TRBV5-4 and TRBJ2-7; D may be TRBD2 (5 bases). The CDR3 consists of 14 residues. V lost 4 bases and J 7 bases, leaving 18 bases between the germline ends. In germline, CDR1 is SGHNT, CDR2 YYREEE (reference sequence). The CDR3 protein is CASSLDGPTGEQYF. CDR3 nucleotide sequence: TGTGCCAGCAGCCTAGACGGACCGACGGGGGAGCAGTACTTC.

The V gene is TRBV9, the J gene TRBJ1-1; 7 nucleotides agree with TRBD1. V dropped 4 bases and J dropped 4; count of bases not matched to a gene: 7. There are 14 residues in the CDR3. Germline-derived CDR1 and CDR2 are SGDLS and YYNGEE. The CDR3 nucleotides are TGTGCCAGCAGCATAAGACAGGGAGGCACTGAAGCTTTCTTT. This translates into CASSIRQGGTEAFF.

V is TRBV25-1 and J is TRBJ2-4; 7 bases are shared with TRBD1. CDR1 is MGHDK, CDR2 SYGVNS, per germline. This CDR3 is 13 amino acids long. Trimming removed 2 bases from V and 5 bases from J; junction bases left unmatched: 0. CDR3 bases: TGTGCCAGCAGTGAACAGGGGGAAAACATTCAGTACTTC. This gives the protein CASSEQGENIQYF.

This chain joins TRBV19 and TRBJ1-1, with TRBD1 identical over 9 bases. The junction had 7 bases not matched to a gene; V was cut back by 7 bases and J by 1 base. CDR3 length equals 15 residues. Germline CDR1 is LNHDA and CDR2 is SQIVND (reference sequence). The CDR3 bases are TGTGCCAGTAACGCTCCGGGACAGGGGAACACTGAAGCTTTCTTT. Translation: CASNAPGQGNTEAFF.

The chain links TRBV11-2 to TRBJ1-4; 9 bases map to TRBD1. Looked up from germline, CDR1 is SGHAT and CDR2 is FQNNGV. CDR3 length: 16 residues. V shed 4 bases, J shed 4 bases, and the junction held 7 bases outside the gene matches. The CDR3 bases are TGTGCCAGCAGCTCGATGGGACAGGGCCTTAATGAAAAACTGTTTTTT. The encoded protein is CASSSMGQGLNEKLFF.

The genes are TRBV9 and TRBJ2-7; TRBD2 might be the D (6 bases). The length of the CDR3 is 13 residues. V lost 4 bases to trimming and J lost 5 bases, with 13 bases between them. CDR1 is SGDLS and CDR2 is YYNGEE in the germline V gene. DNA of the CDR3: TGTGCCAGCAGCCCCGCTAGCGACCACGAGCAGTACTTC. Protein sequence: CASSPASDHEQYF.

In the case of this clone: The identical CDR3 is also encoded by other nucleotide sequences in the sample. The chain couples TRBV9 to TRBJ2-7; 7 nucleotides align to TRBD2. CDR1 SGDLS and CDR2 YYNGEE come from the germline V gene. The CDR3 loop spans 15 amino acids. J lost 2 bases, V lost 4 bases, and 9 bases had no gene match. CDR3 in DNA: TGTGCCAGCAGCCCCCGTTCTAGCGGCCCCTACGAGCAGTACTTC. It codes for CASSPRSSGPYEQYF. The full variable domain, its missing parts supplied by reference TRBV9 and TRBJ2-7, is DSGVTQTPKHLITATGQRVTLRCSPRSGDLSVYWYQQSLDQGLQFLIQYYNGEERAKGNILERFSAQQFPDLHSELNLSSLELGDSALYFCASSPRSSGPYEQYFGPGTRLTVT.

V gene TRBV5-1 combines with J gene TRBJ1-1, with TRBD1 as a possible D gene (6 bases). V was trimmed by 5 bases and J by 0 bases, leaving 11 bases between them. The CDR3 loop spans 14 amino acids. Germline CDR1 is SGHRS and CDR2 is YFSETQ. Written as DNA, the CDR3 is TGCGCCAGCAGGGCACAGGGACTGAACACTGAAGCTTTCTTT. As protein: CASRAQGLNTEAFF.

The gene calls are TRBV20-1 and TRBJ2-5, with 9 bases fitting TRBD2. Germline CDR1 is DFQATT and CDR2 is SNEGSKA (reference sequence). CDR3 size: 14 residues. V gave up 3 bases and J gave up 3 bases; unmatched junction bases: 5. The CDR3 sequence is CSASKLAGEETQYF. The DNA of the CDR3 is TGCAGTGCTAGTAAACTAGCGGGTGAAGAGACCCAGTACTTC.

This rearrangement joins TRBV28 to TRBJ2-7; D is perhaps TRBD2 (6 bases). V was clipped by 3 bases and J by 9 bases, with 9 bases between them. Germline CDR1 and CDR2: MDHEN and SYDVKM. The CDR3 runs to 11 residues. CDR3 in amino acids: CASSFWDWQYF. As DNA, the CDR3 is TGTGCCAGCAGTTTCTGGGACTGGCAGTACTTC. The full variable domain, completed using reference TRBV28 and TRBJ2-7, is DVKVTQSSRYLVKRTGEKVFLECVQDMDHENMFWYRQDPGLGLRLIYFSYDVKMKEKGDIPEGYSVSREKKERFSLILESASTNQTSMYLCASSFWDWQYFGPGTRLTVT.

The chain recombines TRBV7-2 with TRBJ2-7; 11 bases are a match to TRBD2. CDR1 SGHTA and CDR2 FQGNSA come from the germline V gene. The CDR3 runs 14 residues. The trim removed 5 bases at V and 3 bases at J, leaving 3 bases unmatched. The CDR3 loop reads CASSPTSGNYEQYF. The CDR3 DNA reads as TGTGCCAGCAGCCCGACTAGCGGGAACTACGAGCAGTACTTC. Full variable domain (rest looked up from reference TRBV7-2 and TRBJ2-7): GAGVSQSPSNKVTEKGKDVELRCDPISGHTALYWYRQSLGQGLEFLIYFQGNSAPDKSGLPSDRFSAERTGGSVSTLTIQRTQQEDSAVYLCASSPTSGNYEQYFGPGTRLTVT.

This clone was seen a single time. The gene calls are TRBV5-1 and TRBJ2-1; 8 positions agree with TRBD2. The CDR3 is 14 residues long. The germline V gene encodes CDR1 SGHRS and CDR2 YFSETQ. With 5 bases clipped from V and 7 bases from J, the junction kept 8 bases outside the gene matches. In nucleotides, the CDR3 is TGCGCCAGCAGACAAGCGGGAGACGGTAATGAGCAGTTCTTC. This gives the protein CASRQAGDGNEQFF.

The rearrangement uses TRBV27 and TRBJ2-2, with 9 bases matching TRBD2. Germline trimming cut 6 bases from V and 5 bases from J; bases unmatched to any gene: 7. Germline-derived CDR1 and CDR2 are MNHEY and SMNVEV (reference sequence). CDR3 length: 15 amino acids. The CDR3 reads CASSSGLARTGELFF. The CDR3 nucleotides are TGTGCCAGCAGCTCGGGACTAGCTAGGACCGGGGAGCTGTTTTTT.